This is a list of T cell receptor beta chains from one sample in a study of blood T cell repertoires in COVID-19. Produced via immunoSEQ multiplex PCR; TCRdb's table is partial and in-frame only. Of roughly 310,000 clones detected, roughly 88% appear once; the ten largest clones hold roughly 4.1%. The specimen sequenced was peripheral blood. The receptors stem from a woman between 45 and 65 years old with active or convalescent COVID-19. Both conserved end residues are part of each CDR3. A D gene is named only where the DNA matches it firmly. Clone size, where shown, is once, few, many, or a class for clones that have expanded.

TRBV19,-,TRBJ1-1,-,TGTGCCAGTAGTTCGGGTGGGTTCTTTTTAACTGAAGCTTTCTTT,CASSSGGFFLTEAFF
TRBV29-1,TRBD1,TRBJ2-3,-,TGCAGCGTTGAACCCGCAGGGGGCGGCCCAGATACGCAGTATTTT,CSVEPAGGGPDTQYF
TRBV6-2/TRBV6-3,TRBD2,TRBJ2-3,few,TGTGCCAGCAGTTCCCTAAGACTAGCGGGAGGGAAAGCGCAGTATTTT,CASSSLRLAGGKAQYF
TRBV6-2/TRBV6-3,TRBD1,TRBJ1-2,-,TGTGCCAGCAGCGGACAGGGAGGCTATGGCTACACCTTC,CASSGQGGYGYTF
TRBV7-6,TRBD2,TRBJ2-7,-,TGTGCCAGCAGCTTAGCGTGGGGGGGATCGGGCTACGAGCAGTACTTC,CASSLAWGGSGYEQYF
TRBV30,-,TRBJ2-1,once,TGTGCCTGGAGTAGGCAGCGCAATGAGCAGTTCTTC,CAWSRQRNEQFF
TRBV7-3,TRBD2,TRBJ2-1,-,TGTGCCAGCAGCTTTCGCGGACTAGGGATGTACAATGAGCAGTTCTTC,CASSFRGLGMYNEQFF
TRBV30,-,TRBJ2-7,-,TGTGCCTCGATTAGCCCGGGGTTAAACGAGCAGTACTTC,CASISPGLNEQYF
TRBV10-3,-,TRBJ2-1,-,TGTGCCATCAGTGGGTATAAGCGGGCGGATAGTTACAATGAGCAGTTCTTC,CAISGYKRADSYNEQFF
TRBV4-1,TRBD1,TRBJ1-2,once,TGCGCCAGCAGCCAAGCTCAGGGGGCCTTCTATGGCTACACCTTC,CASSQAQGAFYGYTF
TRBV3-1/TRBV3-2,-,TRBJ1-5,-,TGTGCCAGCAGCCAAGATCCGAGGCGGCCCCAGCATTTT,CASSQDPRRPQHF
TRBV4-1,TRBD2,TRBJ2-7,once,TGCGCCAGCAGCCAAGAAGCTAGCGGGGCCTACGAGCAGTACTTC,CASSQEASGAYEQYF
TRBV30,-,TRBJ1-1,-,TGTGCCTGGAGTGTCCAAGGGGAGGACACTGAAGCTTTCTTT,CAWSVQGEDTEAFF
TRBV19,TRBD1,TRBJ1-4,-,TGTGCCAGTAGTATATACCAGGGGGATGAAAAACTGTTTTTT,CASSIYQGDEKLFF
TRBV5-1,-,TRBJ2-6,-,TGCGCCAGCAGCTTGGGTCCCTCCGGGGCCAACGTCCTGACTTTC,CASSLGPSGANVLTF
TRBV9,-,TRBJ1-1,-,TGTGCCAGCAGCCGGACATTTCGGGCCCCCGGGACTGAAGCTTTCTTT,CASSRTFRAPGTEAFF
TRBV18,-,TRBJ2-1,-,TGTGCCAGCTCACCACTTTACAGGGTACAAAGGGCCTACAATGAGCAGTTCTTC,CASSPLYRVQRAYNEQFF
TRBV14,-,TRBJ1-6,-,TGTGCCAGCAGCCAAGATCATTGGGGGGGTAAATCACCCCTCCACTTT,CASSQDHWGGKSPLHF
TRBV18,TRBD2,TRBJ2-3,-,TGTGCCAGCTCACCCCGAGTGACTAGCGGCTCAGATACGCAGTATTTT,CASSPRVTSGSDTQYF
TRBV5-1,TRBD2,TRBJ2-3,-,TGCGCCAGCAGCAAAAGACTAGCGGGAGATCCCAGATCCTCTTTT,CASSKRLAGDPRSSF
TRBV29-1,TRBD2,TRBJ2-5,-,TGCAGCGTTGAAGAAGGAGCTAGCGGGAGGGCCCTTCAAGAGACCCAGTACTTC,CSVEEGASGRALQETQYF
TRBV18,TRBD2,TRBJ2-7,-,TGTGCCAGCTCACCAGTCGTCGGGAGGACCTCCTACGAGCAGTACTTC,CASSPVVGRTSYEQYF
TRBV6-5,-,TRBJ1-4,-,TGTGCCAGCAGTTACAGTAGGGAGCGGTATAGTGAAAAACTGTTTTTT,CASSYSRERYSEKLFF
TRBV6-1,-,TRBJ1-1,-,TGTGCCAGCAGTGAAGTTCGGGGGGCTCCGGCCGCTTTCTTT,CASSEVRGAPAAFF
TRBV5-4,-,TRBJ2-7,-,TGTGCCAGCAGCTTGGATTTAGCGACCACCTACGAGCAGTACTTC,CASSLDLATTYEQYF
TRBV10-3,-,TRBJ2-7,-,TGTGCCACCCACGGGGGAGAGGGCTACGAGCAGTACTTC,CATHGGEGYEQYF
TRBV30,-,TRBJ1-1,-,TGTGCCTGGAGTGTAACAGGCCGGATCAGTGAAGCTTTCTTT,CAWSVTGRISEAFF
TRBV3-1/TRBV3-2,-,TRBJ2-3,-,TGTGCCAGCAGCCAAGACTATAGGGCGACAGGCAGAGATACGCAGTATTTT,CASSQDYRATGRDTQYF
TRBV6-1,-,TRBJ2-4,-,TGTGCCAGCAGTGAACAGGCCCGACAGCCTCTAGCCAAAAACATTCAGTACTTC,CASSEQARQPLAKNIQYF
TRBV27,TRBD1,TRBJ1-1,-,TGTGCCAGCAGCGGGACAGGGGGCGCGGAAGCTTTCTTT,CASSGTGGAEAFF
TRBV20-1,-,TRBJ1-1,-,TGCAGTGCTAGCCTCCTTAGAGCTTTCTTT,CSASLLRAFF
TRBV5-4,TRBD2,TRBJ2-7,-,TGTGCCAGCAGCCCCAACCCGGGACTATCTTCCTCCTACGAGCAGTACTTC,CASSPNPGLSSSYEQYF
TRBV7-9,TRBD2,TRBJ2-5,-,TGTGCCAGCAGCTTAGCGGGAGGGTTGCAAGAGACCCAGTACTTC,CASSLAGGLQETQYF
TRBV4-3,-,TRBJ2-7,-,TGCGCCAGCAGCCAAGGTTCCACCTACGAGCAGTACTTC,CASSQGSTYEQYF
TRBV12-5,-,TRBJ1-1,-,TGTGCTAGTGGCTTACAGGGTTTGAACACTGAAGCTTTCTTT,CASGLQGLNTEAFF
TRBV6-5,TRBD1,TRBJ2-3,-,TGTGCCAGCAGCCGGGACAGGCGGCGCCCTGGGTATTTT,CASSRDRRRPGYF
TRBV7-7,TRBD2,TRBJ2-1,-,TGTGCTAGCAGCTTAGGCGGGCTAGCGGGGGGCTCTGAGCAGTTCTTC,CASSLGGLAGGSEQFF
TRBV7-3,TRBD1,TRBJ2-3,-,TGTGCCAGCAGCTTAGGACAGGGGGCCACAGATACGCAGTATTTT,CASSLGQGATDTQYF
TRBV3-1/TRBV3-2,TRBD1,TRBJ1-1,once,TGTGCCAGCAGCCGACAGGGGGCGAGGGGAGGGAGCACTGAAGCTTTCTTT,CASSRQGARGGSTEAFF
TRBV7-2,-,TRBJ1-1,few,TGTGCCAGCAGCTTAGTTGCGGGTTTGAATGAAGCTTTCTTT,CASSLVAGLNEAFF
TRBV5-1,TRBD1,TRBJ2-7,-,TGCGCCAGCAGCTCTGGACAGGGATACGAGCAGTACTTC,CASSSGQGYEQYF
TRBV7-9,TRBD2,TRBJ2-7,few,TGTGCCAGCAGCTTTCTTTCGGGAGGCGAGCAGTACTTC,CASSFLSGGEQYF
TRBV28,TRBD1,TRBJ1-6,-,TGTGCCAGCAGGCGGACAGGGGGCCGTAATTCACCCCTCCACTTT,CASRRTGGRNSPLHF
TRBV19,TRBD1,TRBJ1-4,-,TGTGCCATCAGACAGGGTGCTAATGAAAAACTGTTTTTT,CAIRQGANEKLFF
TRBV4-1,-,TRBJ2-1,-,TGCGCCAGCAGCCCCCCGGCAGGCAACAATGAGCAGTTCTTC,CASSPPAGNNEQFF
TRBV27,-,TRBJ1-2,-,TGTGCCAGCAGTTTATCCGCGGGTGGATACTATGGCTACACCTTC,CASSLSAGGYYGYTF
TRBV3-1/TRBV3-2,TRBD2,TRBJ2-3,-,TGTGCCAGCAGCCAAGAACTTGTCAAAACTCTAGCGGGGGGGTTGGAAGATACGCAGTATTTT,CASSQELVKTLAGGLEDTQYF
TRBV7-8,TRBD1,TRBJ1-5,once,TGTGCCAGCAGCTTATCACGGACAGGGGATCAGCCCCAGCATTTT,CASSLSRTGDQPQHF
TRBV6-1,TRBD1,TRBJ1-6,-,TGTGCCAGCAGTGCTGGACAGGGCAACAATAATTCACCCCTCCACTTT,CASSAGQGNNNSPLHF
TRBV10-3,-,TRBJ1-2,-,TGTGCCATCAAAGGCGGGGGGTATGGCTACACCTTC,CAIKGGGYGYTF